This TCR beta chain comes out of a study of beta chain features in type 1 diabetes listed by TCRdb under 2018. About the investigation overall: Patients and healthy donors did not differ in mean age, gender distribution, total cell number or subset yield. A total of over 90,000,000 sorted cells were examined across all samples, and a strong correlation was observed between cell number per subset and RNA yield. In the study, TCRB repertoires of sorted circulating CD4+ T cell subsets from recently diagnosed type 1 diabetes patients were compared with those of matched healthy donors. Whereas all 30 or so donors provided naive and central memory subsets, regulatory and stem cell-like memory subsets were isolated from just 8 patients and roughly eight healthy donors.

This clone was seen a few times. Its antigen remains unidentified. Base qualities are not provided; no much larger clone lies one nucleotide away. A single peripheral blood draw of around 0.11 L on average was collected from each donor into heparinised tubes. A BD FACSAria II was used to sort naive, central memory, regulatory and stem cell-like memory CD4+ T cells with a panel that included CD45RO, CCR7, CD25, CD127, CD95 and CD27. Every sorted population had a purity above 95%. PBMCs were isolated right away by Lymphoprep density gradient centrifugation and were stained directly, without culture. So that batch effects would be minimized, each experiment stained and sorted samples in pairs, pairing one healthy donor with one patient. V is clipped by 8 bases and J by 4 bases, and the sequence between their germline boundaries is 11 bases long. CDR3 length: 12 amino acids, cysteine to phenylalanine. The retained sequence is limited to the CDR3, 36 bases, with the frame set at the first base. Sequences MNHNS (CDR1) and SASEGT (CDR2) are obtained from the germline V gene.

The entire isolated RNA was reverse transcribed using the High Capacity cDNA Reverse Transcription Kit, and thus expressed TCRB transcripts were sequenced. Deep immunoSEQ sequencing was performed on naive, central memory and regulatory T cell samples, with an average of approximately 3.9 million total reads per sample. Sorted cells were lysed in RLT buffer and RNA was extracted with DNase-treated RNeasy Micro or Mini kits, depending on cell number. To prevent cross-contamination, every cell subset was processed on its own, while patient and healthy donor samples were processed together. TCRB sequences were amplified from cDNA with the immunoSEQ multiplex PCR, producing 87-bp fragments spanning the CDR3 region. Sequencing of the amplicons was performed on the Illumina HiSeq platform. The source study handled its data this way. PCR bias was computationally corrected using synthetic template baselines, reads within Hamming distance 2 were collapsed, and singletons that could not be merged were discarded. Reads were aligned against IMGT to assign V, D and J genes, CDR3 length and insertions or deletions at six rearrangement sites. Within each subset, clonotype counts were normalized to the number of sorted cells before true diversity and Gini coefficients were calculated with the tcR R package. The overlap coefficient, calculated on TCRB nucleotide sequences, was used to quantify repertoire sharing. In its TCRdb copy, this immuneACCESS table keeps in-frame sequences only and misses some clones. Where compared with another copy, unresolved V genes explain less than half of these, and the others have no known cause. The DNA was the basis for D and trimming; V, J and clone size are from that table. This sample holds a few hundred thousand clones; 14% were observed only once. The ten top clones hold about 6.6% of the sample.

Overall study results and their limits: Naive, central memory and regulatory TCRB repertoires appeared to be more similar among patients than among healthy donors. Because cDNA was sequenced instead of genomic DNA, activated cells with high expression could be over-represented, although the groups did not differ in activation or CD3 levels. Shorter templates might be favored by PCR, yet because patient and control samples were amplified and corrected together, any such skew would affect both groups equally. In all four CD4+ subsets, TCRB CDR3 length was moderately but significantly shorter in type 1 diabetes patients. HLA sub-analyses involved small numbers of individuals, so any influence of HLA type on TCRB rearrangement remained unresolved. Fewer insertions and more nucleotide deletions at VDJ recombination sites were observed in patients with type 1 diabetes, implying thymic rearrangement abnormalities.

The chain joins TRBV6-1 to TRBJ2-5, with no confidently assigned D gene. The sequencing input was central memory CD4+ T cells from blood. The source of this sequence is a man aged 25 to 40 in good health. The bases are TGTGCCAGCGCCACCTCAGGAGAGACCCAGTACTTC. It specifies CASATSGETQYF.